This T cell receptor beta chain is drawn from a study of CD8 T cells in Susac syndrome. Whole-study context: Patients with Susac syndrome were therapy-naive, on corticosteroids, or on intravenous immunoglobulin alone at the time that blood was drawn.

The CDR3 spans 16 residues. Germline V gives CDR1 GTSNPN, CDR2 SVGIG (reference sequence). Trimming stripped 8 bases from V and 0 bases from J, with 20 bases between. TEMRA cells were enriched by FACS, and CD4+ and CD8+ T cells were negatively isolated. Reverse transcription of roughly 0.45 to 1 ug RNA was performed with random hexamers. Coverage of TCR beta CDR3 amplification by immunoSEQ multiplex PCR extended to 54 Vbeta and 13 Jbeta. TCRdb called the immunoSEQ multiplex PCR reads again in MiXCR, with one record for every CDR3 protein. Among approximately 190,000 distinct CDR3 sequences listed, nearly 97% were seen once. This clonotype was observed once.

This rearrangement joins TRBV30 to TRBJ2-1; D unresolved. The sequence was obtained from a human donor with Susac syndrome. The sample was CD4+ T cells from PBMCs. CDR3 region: CAGSRQTFSSYNEQFF. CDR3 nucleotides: TGTGCCGGTAGCCGGCAGACCTTCAGCTCCTACAATGAGCAGTTCTTC. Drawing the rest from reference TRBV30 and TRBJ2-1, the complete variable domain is SQTIHQWPATLVQPVGSPLSLECTVEGTSNPNLYWYRQAAGRGLQLLFYSVGIGQISSEVPQNLSASRPQDRQFILSSKKLLLSDSGFYLCAGSRQTFSSYNEQFFGPGTRLTVL.